This TCR beta chain was identified in a study of cytomegalovirus exposure and HLA in healthy donors. Notes on the study in general: The productive fraction for most TCR beta V segments was about 87% or about 30% in an earlier analysis. Among the most significant clusters, several appeared linked to common viral pathogens in a later analysis. A highly shared variant cluster was judged a likely technical artifact.

PCR primers comprised 60 Vbeta and 13 Jbeta primers. Method: immunoSEQ multiplex PCR; TCRdb's copy keeps in-frame clones and lacks some. The data show 90,000 to 100,000 clones, with around four fifths seen just once and roughly 2% held by the top ten. For this clone: Antigen unknown.

The CDR3 sequence is 13 residues long. The V gene's germline CDR1 is MNHEY and CDR2 SVGAGI. The V end lost 2 bases, the J end lost 8 bases, and 9 bases lay between the germline ends. This TCR was sampled from a man aged 40-49 years in good health and CMV-seronegative. J is TRBJ2-2 and V is TRBV6-5; no reliable D call. The material sequenced was PBMCs. CDR3 nucleotides: TGTGCCAGCAGTTACCAGAACCCGGGGGAGCTGTTTTTT. It translates to CASSYQNPGELFF.